The next 29 T cell receptor beta chains were all read from a single sample in a study of cytomegalovirus exposure and HLA in healthy donors. PCR involved 60 Vbeta and 13 Jbeta primers. Sequencing was performed with immunoSEQ multiplex PCR; in TCRdb, only in-frame clones are kept and a portion is missing. The profile covers just over 150,000 clones, with roughly 78% appearing a single time and roughly 6.6% taken by the ten largest. The sample comprised PBMCs. These receptor sequences come from a man in his forties in good health and CMV-seropositive.

CDR3 sequence: CASSQQGPETQYF. The CDR3 nucleotides read TGTGCCAGCAGCCAACAGGGGCCAGAGACCCAGTACTTC. V is TRBV6-1 and J is TRBJ2-5; the match to TRBD1 covers 7 bases. The CDR3 loop spans 13 amino acids. Germline V gene lookup returns CDR1 MNHNS and CDR2 SASEGT. The J segment lost 4 bases and the V segment lost 6 bases, leaving 5 bases of the junction unmatched.

V is TRBV19 and J is TRBJ2-7; 9 nucleotides agree with TRBD1. Germline CDR1 reads LNHDA; CDR2 reads SQIVND (reference sequence). CDR3 length: 15 amino acids. Germline trimming cut 5 bases from V and 2 bases from J; bases unmatched to any gene: 7. The CDR3: CASSPGTGSTYEQYF. The CDR3 DNA follows: TGTGCCAGTAGTCCGGGGACAGGGAGTACCTACGAGCAGTACTTC. The variable domain in full, with the rest retrieved from reference TRBV19 and TRBJ2-7, is DGGITQSPKYLFRKEGQNVTLSCEQNLNHDAMYWYRQDPGQGLRLIYYSQIVNDFQKGDIAEGYSVSREKKESFPLTVTSAQKNPTAFYLCASSPGTGSTYEQYFGPGTRLTVT.

The V gene is TRBV7-3, the J gene TRBJ2-3; weak D call: TRBD1 (5 bases). Germline V CDR1 and CDR2: SGHTA, FQGTGA. V lost 5 bases to trimming and J lost 5 bases, with 14 bases between them. This CDR3 has 14 amino acids. The CDR3: CASSPVATEDTQYF. CDR3 sequence (DNA): TGTGCCAGCAGCCCAGTTGCGACAGAAGATACGCAGTATTTT.

The chain employs TRBV9 and TRBJ2-2; 12 bases are shared with TRBD1. The CDR3 is 16 residues long. The junction had 11 bases not matched to a gene; V was cut back by 8 bases and J by 6 bases. CDR1 SGDLS and CDR2 YYNGEE come from the germline V gene. CDR3 DNA: TGTGCCAGTACCGTTAGGGACAGGGGGCGTCCCGGGGAGCTGTTTTTT. Encoded protein: CASTVRDRGRPGELFF.

The rearrangement links TRBV7-2 to TRBJ1-2; 10 bases line up with TRBD1. V lost 2 bases to trimming and J lost 7 bases; unmatched junction nucleotides: 4. Looked up from germline, CDR1 is SGHTA and CDR2 is FQGNSA. The CDR3 spans 14 residues. The CDR3 region is CASSLTDRGFGYTF. The CDR3 region has the DNA TGTGCCAGCAGCTTAACGGACAGGGGGTTTGGCTACACCTTC.

V usage is TRBV18 and J usage is TRBJ2-3; 7 bases are shared with TRBD1. The CDR3 length is 15 residues. Germline values: CDR1 KGHSH, CDR2 LQKENI. J lost 2 bases, V lost 3 bases, and 5 bases had no gene match. The CDR3 region is CASSPVTGTTDTQYF. CDR3 bases: TGTGCCAGCTCACCCGTGACAGGGACCACAGATACGCAGTATTTT.

The rearrangement links TRBV7-9 to TRBJ2-7, with unresolved D. This CDR3 spans 11 amino acids. Trimming shortened V by 5 bases and J by 4 bases, and 6 bases separated the two germline ends. From germline, CDR1 is SEHNR and CDR2 FQNEAQ (reference sequence). CDR3 amino acids: CASSGEYEQYF. The CDR3 nucleotides are TGTGCCAGCAGCGGAGAATACGAGCAGTACTTC.

In its sample, this clone was seen once. V is TRBV5-5 and J is TRBJ2-7; 8 nucleotides line up with TRBD1. This CDR3 region has 16 residues. Trimming took 4 bases from V and 0 from J; bases not matched to a gene: 9. The germline V gene has CDR1 SGHKS and CDR2 YYEKEE (reference sequence). Here the CDR3 DNA reads TGTGCCAGCAGCCCCCCGGACAGGGAGGTCTCCTACGAGCAGTACTTC. This codes for CASSPPDREVSYEQYF.

The genes are TRBV6-1 and TRBJ1-6; maybe TRBD1 (5 bases). Germline V gene data show CDR1 as MNHNS and CDR2 as SASEGT. The CDR3 consists of 14 residues. The germline V and J ends were trimmed by 6 bases and 5 bases, with 11 bases remaining between them. The CDR3 is CASRQEPDNSPLHF. In DNA, the CDR3 is TGTGCCAGCAGACAGGAGCCAGATAATTCACCCCTCCACTTT.

CDR3 amino acids: CSVAPGQETQYF. The CDR3 DNA is TGCAGCGTTGCCCCAGGTCAAGAGACCCAGTACTTC. The chain couples TRBV29-1 to TRBJ2-5; no firm D call. V lost 4 bases and J lost 2, with 8 bases in between. From germline, CDR1 is SQVTM and CDR2 ANQGSEA. CDR3 size: 12 residues.

This chain uses TRBV14 with TRBJ2-2, with D unresolved. The germline V gene encodes CDR1 SGHDN and CDR2 FVKESK. Trimming took off 3 bases at V and 4 bases at J, with 9 bases between the two ends. CDR3 length equals 14 residues. The CDR3 nucleotides read TGTGCCAGCAGCCACCTCGGTAGCACCGGGGAGCTGTTTTTT. Protein product: CASSHLGSTGELFF.

The V gene is TRBV6-1, the J gene TRBJ2-1, with a possible D match to TRBD2 (7 bases). The V end was cut by 2 bases, the J end by 4 bases, with 12 bases between. Looked up from germline, CDR1 is MNHNS and CDR2 is SASEGT. The CDR3 extends over 15 amino acids. CDR3 sequence: CASSEWGGPYNEQFF. The CDR3 bases are TGTGCCAGCAGTGAATGGGGGGGGCCTTACAATGAGCAGTTCTTC.

The rearrangement joins TRBV9 to TRBJ1-3; TRBD1 matches 7 bases. With V trimmed by 4 bases and J by 0 bases, 7 bases remained unmatched. This CDR3 contains 16 residues. Germline V gives CDR1 SGDLS, CDR2 YYNGEE. The CDR3 DNA reads as TGTGCCAGCAGCCTCCGGACAGGACTCTCTGGAAACACCATATATTTT. Residues: CASSLRTGLSGNTIYF.

The chain has TRBV10-3 and TRBJ2-5; D unresolved. Germline assignment: CDR1 ENHRY and CDR2 SYGVKD. The germline V and J ends were trimmed by 2 bases and 5 bases, with 9 bases remaining between them. CDR3 length: 13 residues. CDR3 in amino acids: CAISEEFKETQYF. CDR3 in DNA: TGTGCCATCAGTGAGGAGTTTAAGGAGACCCAGTACTTC.

The chain uses TRBV27 and TRBJ2-7; 7 positions match TRBD2. With V trimmed by 2 bases and J by 6 bases, 1 base remained unmatched. The CDR3 runs 12 residues. Germline V gene lookup returns CDR1 MNHEY and CDR2 SMNVEV (reference sequence). CDR3 nucleotide sequence: TGTGCCAGCAGTTTAACGGGAGGCGAGCAGTACTTC. This sequence encodes CASSLTGGEQYF.

The CDR3 nucleotides are TGTGCCAGCAGTTACCCAGGACAGGGGACAGATACGCAGTATTTT. It codes for CASSYPGQGTDTQYF. The rearrangement uses TRBV6-5 and TRBJ2-3; TRBD1 matches 9 bases. The CDR3 has 15 amino acids. Trimming took 2 bases from V and 3 from J; bases not matched to a gene: 3. The germline V gene has CDR1 MNHEY and CDR2 SVGAGI.

J is TRBJ1-2 and V is TRBV7-2; the match to TRBD1 covers 11 bases. Trimming cost V 5 bases and J 6 bases; bases outside gene matches: 2. CDR3 length equals 13 residues. Germline values: CDR1 SGHTA, CDR2 FQGNSA. The CDR3 nucleotides are TGTGCCAGCAGCCGGGACAGGGGGAATGGCTACACCTTC. Its protein product is CASSRDRGNGYTF.

The V gene is TRBV4-2, the J gene TRBJ2-5; 7 bases are a match to TRBD1. Germline V gene data show CDR1 as LGHNA and CDR2 as YNFKEQ. This CDR3 comprises 16 residues. The J segment lost 3 bases and the V segment lost 1 base, leaving 8 bases of the junction unmatched. The CDR3 bases are TGTGCCAGCAGCCAAGGGTCGGGACAGAAAGAAGAGACCCAGTACTTC. It translates to CASSQGSGQKEETQYF.

This clone was counted a few times. CDR3 residues: CASRLAGGNYGYTF. The CDR3 DNA reads as TGTGCCAGCAGGTTGGCAGGGGGGAACTATGGCTACACCTTC. The V and J genes are TRBV6-5 and TRBJ1-2, with 7 bases lining up with TRBD1. The CDR3 consists of 14 residues. Germline assignment: CDR1 MNHEY and CDR2 SVGAGI. Trimming at V came to 6 bases and at J to 2 bases, leaving 6 bases not matched to a gene.

The chain joins TRBV28 to TRBJ2-1, with 7 bases lining up with TRBD1. V was clipped by 5 bases and J by 5 bases; unmatched bases: 6. CDR3 size: 14 residues. Germline CDR1 reads MDHEN; CDR2 reads SYDVKM. Written as DNA, the CDR3 is TGTGCCAGCAGTCCGGGACAGAGAAACAATGAGCAGTTCTTC. Amino acids: CASSPGQRNNEQFF.

This clone appeared a few times. The J gene is TRBJ2-1, the V gene TRBV4-3; 8 nucleotides line up with TRBD2. V lost 3 bases and J lost 9; bases outside the gene matches: 10. Germline loops: CDR1 LGHNA, CDR2 YSLEER. CDR3 length: 15 residues. CDR3 nucleotides: TGCGCCAGCAGCCAGAACGGGGGGGGGCCCGGTGAGCAGTTCTTC. It codes for CASSQNGGGPGEQFF.

The gene calls are TRBV19 and TRBJ1-2, with D perhaps matching TRBD1 (6 bases). The CDR3 contains 15 residues. The V gene lost 5 bases and the J gene lost 4 bases, with 17 bases spanning the gap. The germline CDR1 and CDR2 sequences are LNHDA and SQIVND (reference sequence). The CDR3 DNA sequence: TGTGCCAGTAGTTCTTCCCAGGGGCGCCTCTATGGCTACACCTTC. Translated, it gives CASSSSQGRLYGYTF.

This clone was seen only a few times. This chain joins TRBV5-6 and TRBJ2-7, with D possibly TRBD2 on 5 matching bases. This CDR3 region has 12 residues. Germline loops: CDR1 SGHDT, CDR2 YYEEEE. Deletions cut 7 bases from V and 1 base from J, with 9 bases between. The CDR3 DNA reads TGTGCCAGCGGGCCGGGATCCTACGAGCAGTACTTC. As protein: CASGPGSYEQYF.

This clone was counted a single time. The chain combines TRBV9 with TRBJ2-1, with 10 bases fitting TRBD2. V shed 0 bases, J shed 0 bases, and the junction held 6 bases outside the gene matches. The CDR3 sequence is 18 residues long. The germline V gene encodes CDR1 SGDLS and CDR2 YYNGEE. DNA for the CDR3: TGTGCCAGCAGCGTAGGGCCAGCGGGGGGGAGCTCCTACAATGAGCAGTTCTTC. Protein: CASSVGPAGGSSYNEQFF.

This clone was counted between two and nine times. This chain connects TRBV19 to TRBJ2-6, with 8 bases identical to TRBD1. CDR3 length equals 16 residues. V shed 5 bases and J 2 bases; nucleotides not matched to a gene: 5. Germline loops: CDR1 LNHDA, CDR2 SQIVND (reference sequence). CDR3 DNA: TGTGCCAGTAGTTCCCAGGGGGCGACTGGGGCCAACGTCCTGACTTTC. This translates into CASSSQGATGANVLTF.

The gene calls are TRBV9 and TRBJ1-5, with a weak D call TRBD1 (5 bases). The CDR3 is 14 residues long. Deletions cut 2 bases from V and 4 bases from J, with 10 bases between. CDR1 and CDR2 from the germline V gene are SGDLS and YYNGEE. Here the CDR3 DNA reads TGTGCCAGCAGCGTGGGGGGGGAGAATCAGCCCCAGCATTTT. It codes for CASSVGGENQPQHF.

The V gene is TRBV6-5, the J gene TRBJ1-3; possibly TRBD1 for D (6 bases). Germline V gene lookup returns CDR1 MNHEY and CDR2 SVGAGI. The CDR3 sequence is 15 residues long. V was clipped by 5 bases and J by 0 bases, with 11 bases between them. The CDR3 here is CASSPTGPSGNTIYF. The CDR3 DNA follows: TGTGCCAGCAGTCCCACAGGGCCCTCTGGAAACACCATATATTTT.

This clone was counted only a few times. The rearrangement links TRBV7-3 to TRBJ1-1, with TRBD1 as a possible D gene (5 bases). The CDR3 totals 14 residues. The germline V gene encodes CDR1 SGHTA and CDR2 FQGTGA. V lost 5 bases and J lost 0, with 10 bases in between. CDR3 sequence: CASSLGAMNTEAFF. The CDR3 DNA reads as TGTGCCAGCAGCCTAGGGGCCATGAACACTGAAGCTTTCTTT.

V gene TRBV29-1 combines with J gene TRBJ1-3, with D uncertain. The germline V gene has CDR1 SQVTM and CDR2 ANQGSEA. Deletions cut 7 bases from V and 0 bases from J, with 4 bases between. The CDR3 length is 11 residues. In DNA form, the CDR3 reads TGCAGCGCTAGCTCTGGAAACACCATATATTTT. Its protein product is CSASSGNTIYF.